This T cell receptor (beta chain) was recovered during a study of a mutant IDH1 vaccine in newly diagnosed glioma. Whole-study context: Patients were started on vaccination 4-6 weeks after radiotherapy alone, or with temozolomide cycles.

With regard to this clone: Its matching antigen is unknown.

The data were produced by immunoSEQ multiplex PCR, yet TCRdb's version contains in-frame clones alone and is incomplete. The profile shows 68,000 or so clones, approximately 84% of them singletons. Germline CDR1 MGHRA, CDR2 YSYEKL. V was pared by 0 bases and J by 10 bases, with 15 bases between. This CDR3 is built from 14 residues. Time point reported: week 35, safety follow-up. Every single dose of the vaccine, 300 ug of mutant IDH1 20-mer peptide, came with topical imiquimod. This rearrangement joins TRBV4-1 to TRBJ2-5; no firm D call. The clonotype was recovered from a man younger than 30 with glioma. The starting material was PBMCs, obtained from a glioma patient whose treatment included an IDH1 peptide vaccine. In DNA, the CDR3 is TGCGCCAGCAGCCAAGATTGGAACGTAGGCAACCAGTACTTC. This codes for CASSQDWNVGNQYF.